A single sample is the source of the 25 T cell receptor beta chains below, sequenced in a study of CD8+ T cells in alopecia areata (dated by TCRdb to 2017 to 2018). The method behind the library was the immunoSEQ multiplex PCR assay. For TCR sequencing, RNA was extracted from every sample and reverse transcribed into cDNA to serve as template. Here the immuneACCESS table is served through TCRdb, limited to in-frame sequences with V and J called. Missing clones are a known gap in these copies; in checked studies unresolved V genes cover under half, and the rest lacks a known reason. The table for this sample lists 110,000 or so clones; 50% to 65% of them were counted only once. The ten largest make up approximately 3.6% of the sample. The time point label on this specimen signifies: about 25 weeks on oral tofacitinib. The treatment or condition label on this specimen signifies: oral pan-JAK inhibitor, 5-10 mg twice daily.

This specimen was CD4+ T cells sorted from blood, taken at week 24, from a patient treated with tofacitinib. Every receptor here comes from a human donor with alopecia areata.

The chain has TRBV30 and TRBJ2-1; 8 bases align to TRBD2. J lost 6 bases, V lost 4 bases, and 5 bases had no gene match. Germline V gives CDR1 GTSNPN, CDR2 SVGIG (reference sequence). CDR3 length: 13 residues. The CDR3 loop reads CAWNPGLGNEQFF. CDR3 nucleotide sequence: TGTGCCTGGAACCCGGGACTAGGCAATGAGCAGTTCTTC.

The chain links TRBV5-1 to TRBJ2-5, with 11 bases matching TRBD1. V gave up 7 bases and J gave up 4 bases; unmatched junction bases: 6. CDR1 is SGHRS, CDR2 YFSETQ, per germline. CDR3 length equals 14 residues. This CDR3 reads CASGQGARGETQYF. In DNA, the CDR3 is TGCGCCAGCGGACAGGGGGCGAGGGGAGAGACCCAGTACTTC.

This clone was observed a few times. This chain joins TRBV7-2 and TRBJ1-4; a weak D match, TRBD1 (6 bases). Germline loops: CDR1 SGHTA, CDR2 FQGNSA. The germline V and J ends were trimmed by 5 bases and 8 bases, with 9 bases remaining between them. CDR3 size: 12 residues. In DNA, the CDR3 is TGTGCCAGCAGCCGGGGGCAGGAAAAACTGTTTTTT. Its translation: CASSRGQEKLFF.

The CDR3 protein is CASSLARGVKNSPLHF. The DNA for the CDR3 is TGTGCCAGCAGCTTAGCGAGAGGGGTCAAAAATTCACCCCTCCACTTT. The V call is TRBV7-9, the J call TRBJ1-6, with D possibly matching TRBD1 (5 bases). The germline V and J ends were trimmed by 0 bases and 7 bases, with 13 bases remaining between them. The V gene's germline CDR1 is SEHNR and CDR2 FQNEAQ (reference sequence). The CDR3 extends over 16 amino acids.

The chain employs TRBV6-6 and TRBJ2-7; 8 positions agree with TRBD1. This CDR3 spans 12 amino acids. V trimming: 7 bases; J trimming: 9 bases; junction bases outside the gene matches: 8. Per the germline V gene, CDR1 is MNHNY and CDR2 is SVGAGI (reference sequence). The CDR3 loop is CASTSQGQAQYF. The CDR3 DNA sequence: TGTGCCAGCACCAGCCAGGGACAGGCGCAGTACTTC.

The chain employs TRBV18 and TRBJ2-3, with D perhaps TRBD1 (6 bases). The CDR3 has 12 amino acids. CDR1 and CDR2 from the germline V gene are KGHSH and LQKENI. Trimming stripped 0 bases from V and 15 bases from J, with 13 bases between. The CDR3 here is CASSPPKGDLYF. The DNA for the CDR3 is TGTGCCAGCTCACCACCGAAGGGGGATCTCTATTTT.

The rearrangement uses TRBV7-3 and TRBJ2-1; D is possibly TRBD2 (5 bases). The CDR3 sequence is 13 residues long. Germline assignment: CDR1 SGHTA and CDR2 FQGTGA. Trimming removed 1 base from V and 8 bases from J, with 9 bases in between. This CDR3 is CASSLMFSDEQFF. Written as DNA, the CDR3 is TGTGCCAGCAGCTTAATGTTTAGCGATGAGCAGTTCTTC.

CDR3: CAGGTGELFF. CDR3 nucleotide sequence: TGCGCCGGAGGAACCGGGGAGCTGTTTTTT. V is TRBV10-2 and J is TRBJ2-2; the D gene is possibly TRBD2 (5 bases). Germline V gives CDR1 WSHSY, CDR2 SAAADI. V lost 11 bases and J 5 bases, leaving 6 bases between the germline ends. This CDR3 has 10 residues.

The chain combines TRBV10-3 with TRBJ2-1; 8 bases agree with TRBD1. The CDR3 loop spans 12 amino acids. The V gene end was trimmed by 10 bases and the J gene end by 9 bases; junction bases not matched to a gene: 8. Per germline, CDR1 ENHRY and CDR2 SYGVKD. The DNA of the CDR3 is TGTGCCACCGGACAGGGTTTGCCTGAGCAGTTCTTC. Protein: CATGQGLPEQFF.

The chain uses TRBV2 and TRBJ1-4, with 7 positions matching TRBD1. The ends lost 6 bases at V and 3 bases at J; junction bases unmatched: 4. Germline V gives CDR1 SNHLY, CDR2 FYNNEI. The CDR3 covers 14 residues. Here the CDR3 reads CASSLDRSNEKLFF. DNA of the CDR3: TGTGCCAGCAGCTTGGACAGGTCTAATGAAAAACTGTTTTTT.

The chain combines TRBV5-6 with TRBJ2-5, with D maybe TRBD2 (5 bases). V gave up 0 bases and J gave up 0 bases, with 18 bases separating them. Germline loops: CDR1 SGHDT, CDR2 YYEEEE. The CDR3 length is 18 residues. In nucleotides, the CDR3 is TGTGCCAGCAGCTTGGTTGAACTAGTAAGGAAATACCAAGAGACCCAGTACTTC. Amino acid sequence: CASSLVELVRKYQETQYF.

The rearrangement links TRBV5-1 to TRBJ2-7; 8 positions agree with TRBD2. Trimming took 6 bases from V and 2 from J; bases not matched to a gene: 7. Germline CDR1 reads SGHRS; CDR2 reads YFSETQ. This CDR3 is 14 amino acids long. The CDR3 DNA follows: TGCGCCAGCACCCGGGGGGGCCAGACCTACGAGCAGTACTTC. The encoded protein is CASTRGGQTYEQYF.

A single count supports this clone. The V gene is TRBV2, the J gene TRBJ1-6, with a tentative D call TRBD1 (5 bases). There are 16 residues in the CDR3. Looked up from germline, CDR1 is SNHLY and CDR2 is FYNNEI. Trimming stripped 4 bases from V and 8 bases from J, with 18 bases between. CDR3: CASSANQGFPYSPLHF. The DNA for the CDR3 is TGTGCCAGCAGTGCCAACCAGGGATTCCCCTATTCACCCCTCCACTTT.

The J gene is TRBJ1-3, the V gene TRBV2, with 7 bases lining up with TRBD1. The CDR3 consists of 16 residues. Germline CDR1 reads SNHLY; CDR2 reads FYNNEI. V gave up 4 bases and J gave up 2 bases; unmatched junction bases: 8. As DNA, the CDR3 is TGTGCCAGCAGTGCAACAGGGGAGAGGACTGGAAACACCATATATTTT. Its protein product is CASSATGERTGNTIYF.

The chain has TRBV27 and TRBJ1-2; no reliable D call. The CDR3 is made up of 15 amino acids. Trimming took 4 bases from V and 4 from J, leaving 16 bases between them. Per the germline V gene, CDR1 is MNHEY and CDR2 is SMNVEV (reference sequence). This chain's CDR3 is CASSSLPPGIYGYTF. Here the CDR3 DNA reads TGTGCCAGCAGTTCCCTACCGCCGGGGATCTATGGCTACACCTTC.

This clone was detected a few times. CDR3 sequence (DNA): TGCGCCAGCAGCCCCGAGGTGGAGACCCAGTACTTC. Its translation: CASSPEVETQYF. The J gene is TRBJ2-5, the V gene TRBV5-1; D is uncertain. Germline values: CDR1 SGHRS, CDR2 YFSETQ. There are 12 residues in the CDR3. Trimming stripped 4 bases from V and 5 bases from J, with 9 bases between.

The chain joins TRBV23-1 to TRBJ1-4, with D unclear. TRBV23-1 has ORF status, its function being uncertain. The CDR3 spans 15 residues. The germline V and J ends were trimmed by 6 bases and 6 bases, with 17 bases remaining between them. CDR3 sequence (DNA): TGCGCCAGCAGCCTTGGTGTACAGAGGGATGAAAAACTGTTTTTT. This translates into CASSLGVQRDEKLFF.

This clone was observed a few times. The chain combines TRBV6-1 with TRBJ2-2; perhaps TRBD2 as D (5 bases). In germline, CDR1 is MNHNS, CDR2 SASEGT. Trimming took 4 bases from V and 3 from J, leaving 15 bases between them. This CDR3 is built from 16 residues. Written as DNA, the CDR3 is TGTGCCAGCAGTGGGGGAGCGGATCTTTACACCGGGGAGCTGTTTTTT. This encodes CASSGGADLYTGELFF.

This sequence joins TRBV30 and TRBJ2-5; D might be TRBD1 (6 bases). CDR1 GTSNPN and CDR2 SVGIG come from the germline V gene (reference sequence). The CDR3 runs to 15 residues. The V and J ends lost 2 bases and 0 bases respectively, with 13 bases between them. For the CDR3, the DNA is TGTGCCTGGAGTACCCTAGACAGGAACCAAGAGACCCAGTACTTC. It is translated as CAWSTLDRNQETQYF. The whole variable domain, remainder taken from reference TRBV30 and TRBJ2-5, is SQTIHQWPATLVQPVGSPLSLECTVEGTSNPNLYWYRQAAGRGLQLLFYSVGIGQISSEVPQNLSASRPQDRQFILSSKKLLLSDSGFYLCAWSTLDRNQETQYFGPGTRLLVL.

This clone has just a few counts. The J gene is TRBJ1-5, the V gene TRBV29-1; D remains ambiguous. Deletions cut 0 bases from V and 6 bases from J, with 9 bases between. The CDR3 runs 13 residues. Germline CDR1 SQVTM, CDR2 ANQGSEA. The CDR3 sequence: CSVEESEAQPQHF. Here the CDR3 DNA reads TGCAGCGTTGAAGAATCAGAGGCTCAGCCCCAGCATTTT.

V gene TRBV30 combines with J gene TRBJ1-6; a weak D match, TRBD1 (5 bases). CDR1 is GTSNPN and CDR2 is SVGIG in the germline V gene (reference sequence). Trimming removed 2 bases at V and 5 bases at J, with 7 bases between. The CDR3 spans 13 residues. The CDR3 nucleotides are TGTGCCTGGAGTCGACAGAATAATTCACCCCTCCACTTT. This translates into CAWSRQNNSPLHF.

In nucleotides, the CDR3 is TGCAGCGTTGAGGGGACACCTGGCAATGAGCAGTTCTTC. It is translated as CSVEGTPGNEQFF. The rearrangement uses TRBV29-1 and TRBJ2-1, with TRBD1 as a possible D gene (6 bases). CDR1 is SQVTM, CDR2 ANQGSEA, per germline. Trimming pared 3 bases from V and 6 bases from J, leaving 12 bases between. CDR3 length: 13 amino acids.

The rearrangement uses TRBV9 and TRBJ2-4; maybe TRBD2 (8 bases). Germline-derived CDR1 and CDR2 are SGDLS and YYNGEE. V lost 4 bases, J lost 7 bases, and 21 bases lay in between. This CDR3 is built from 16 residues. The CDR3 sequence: CASSTLGRGLGNIQYF. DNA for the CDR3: TGTGCCAGCAGCACCCTCGGGAGGGGGCTGGGGAACATTCAGTACTTC.

The CDR3, as DNA: TGTGCCAGCAGCTTCGGCACCAACTACGAGCAGTACTTC. As protein: CASSFGTNYEQYF. The chain links TRBV11-2 to TRBJ2-7; the D is unclear. Per the germline V gene, CDR1 is SGHAT and CDR2 is FQNNGV. This CDR3 is built from 13 residues. Trimming took 3 bases from V and 3 from J, leaving 9 bases between them.

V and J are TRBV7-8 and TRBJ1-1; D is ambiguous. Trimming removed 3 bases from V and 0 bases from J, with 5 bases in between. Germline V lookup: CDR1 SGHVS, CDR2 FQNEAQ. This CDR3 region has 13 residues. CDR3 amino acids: CASSFKMNTEAFF. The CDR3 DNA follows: TGTGCCAGCAGCTTTAAAATGAACACTGAAGCTTTCTTT.